Shown below are 22 T cell receptor beta chains from a single sample sequenced in a study of regulatory T cells in long-lasting Graves disease. Arm-PCR of CDR3 regions and iRepertoire HTBI primers were the basis on which TCR beta libraries were built. TCRdb fed the multiplex PCR reads into MiXCR, producing one record per CDR3 protein. The table has approximately 360,000 distinct CDR3 sequences, approximately 10% seen once; the top ten hold approximately 20%. Time point meaning: newly diagnosed GD, antithyroid drugs for less than 3 months. Extracted RNA from PBMCs served as the source of the TCR library. These records were also assigned to another study, of T cells in Graves' hyperthyroidism and ophthalmopathy.

Sequencing was performed on peripheral blood mononuclear cells (PBMCs), taken at new diagnosis, from a patient treated with antithyroid drugs. The receptors shown here come from a woman younger than 30 with Graves disease.

This clonotype was found many times. The chain joins TRBV6-1 to TRBJ2-5, with no clear D. The ends were cut back, 5 bases at V and 2 bases at J, with 9 bases in the middle. The CDR3 is 13 amino acids. CDR1 MNHNS and CDR2 SASEGT come from the germline V gene. This CDR3 is CASSRPPQETQYF. The DNA for the CDR3 is TGTGCCAGCAGTAGGCCACCTCAAGAGACCCAGTACTTC.

This clonotype showed up just a few times. This CDR3 reads CSARDRGTAWGEAFF. The DNA for the CDR3 is TGCAGTGCTAGAGACAGAGGGACCGCCTGGGGTGAAGCTTTCTTT. J is TRBJ1-1 and V is TRBV20-1, with a weak D call TRBD1 (5 bases). The CDR3 is 15 amino acids. Trimming pared 0 bases from V and 7 bases from J, leaving 18 bases between. CDR1 is DFQATT, CDR2 SNEGSKA, per germline (reference sequence).

The V call is TRBV4-3, the J call TRBJ2-1; D is possibly TRBD2 (7 bases). The CDR3 length is 15 residues. The V and J ends lost 1 base and 10 bases respectively, with 17 bases between them. CDR1 is LGHNA, CDR2 YSLEER, per germline. The CDR3 spells CASSQGLRGAYEQFF. CDR3 in DNA: TGCGCCAGCAGCCAAGGGCTCCGGGGGGCGTACGAGCAGTTCTTC.

This clonotype was counted ten times or more. The gene calls are TRBV20-1 and TRBJ2-5, with D possibly matching TRBD1 (6 bases). The CDR3 runs 16 residues. Per the germline V gene, CDR1 is DFQATT and CDR2 is SNEGSKA (reference sequence). Trimming pared 1 base from V and 5 bases from J, leaving 20 bases between. The CDR3 DNA reads as TGCAGTGCTAGAGCCCCTGTTTGGGGGCTGGGCGAGACCCAGTACTTC. Residues: CSARAPVWGLGETQYF.

This rearrangement joins TRBV27 to TRBJ1-3; D ambiguous. The germline gives CDR1 MNHEY, CDR2 SMNVEV (reference sequence). The germline V and J ends were trimmed by 5 bases and 0 bases, with 5 bases remaining between them. The CDR3 has 13 residues. CDR3 sequence reads: CASSRFSGNTIYF. CDR3 DNA: TGTGCCAGCAGTCGTTTCTCTGGAAACACCATATATTTT.

This clonotype has at least ten counts. V usage is TRBV18 and J usage is TRBJ1-1; D remains ambiguous. The CDR3 is made up of 13 amino acids. V lost 8 bases, J lost 1 base, and 11 bases lay in between. The germline gives CDR1 KGHSH, CDR2 LQKENI. This CDR3 is CASSPLGNTEAFF. As DNA, the CDR3 is TGTGCCAGCAGCCCGCTTGGGAACACTGAAGCTTTCTTT.

As DNA, the CDR3 is TGCAGTGCTAGCCGACAGGCAGGGACCGGGGAGCTGTTTTTT. Encoded protein: CSASRQAGTGELFF. This chain uses TRBV20-1 with TRBJ2-2; TRBD1 might be the D (6 bases). With 3 bases removed from V and 5 bases from J, the gap between germline ends came to 13 bases. The CDR3 is 14 residues long. Germline values: CDR1 DFQATT, CDR2 SNEGSKA (reference sequence).

This clonotype was recorded at least ten times. This chain links TRBV5-1 with TRBJ1-6; possibly TRBD1 for D (6 bases). Between the trimmed V and J ends, which lost 0 bases and 14 bases, there was a span of 9 bases. Germline V gives CDR1 SGHRS, CDR2 YFSETQ. The CDR3 is 12 amino acids. In nucleotides, the CDR3 is TGCGCCAGCAGCTTGGAGGGGACAACCCTCCACTTT. It specifies CASSLEGTTLHF.

This clonotype was found many times. The chain is built from TRBV30 and TRBJ1-6; 9 positions agree with TRBD1. V shed 2 bases and J 8 bases; nucleotides not matched to a gene: 4. The CDR3 length is 14 residues. Looked up from germline, CDR1 is GTSNPN and CDR2 is SVGIG (reference sequence). The CDR3 sequence: CAWSRRQGDSPLHF. DNA of the CDR3: TGTGCCTGGAGTAGAAGACAGGGGGATTCACCCCTCCACTTT.

This clonotype showed up just a few times. The chain couples TRBV4-1 to TRBJ1-1; 8 bases are a match to TRBD1. Unmatched junction bases numbered 10, after V lost 3 bases and J lost 4 bases. There are 16 residues in the CDR3. CDR1 and CDR2 from the germline V gene are MGHRA and YSYEKL. CDR3 amino acids: CASSHGNRGFATEAFF. The CDR3 nucleotides read TGCGCCAGCAGCCACGGGAACAGGGGGTTTGCCACTGAAGCTTTCTTT.

The sample holds many counts of this clonotype. V gene TRBV12-5 combines with J gene TRBJ1-2, with D maybe TRBD1 (5 bases). V was clipped by 1 base and J by 2 bases, with 14 bases between them. CDR1 LGHNT and CDR2 FRNRAP come from the germline V gene. CDR3 size: 16 residues. DNA of the CDR3: TGTGCTAGTGGTTTGGCCCCTCTGGGACGGAACTATGGCTACACCTTC. It encodes CASGLAPLGRNYGYTF.

This clonotype has only a few counts. The chain carries TRBV6-1 and TRBJ2-7; D gene ambiguous. CDR3 size: 15 residues. Trimming took off 6 bases at V and 1 base at J, with 16 bases between the two ends. Per the germline V gene, CDR1 is MNHNS and CDR2 is SASEGT. CDR3 DNA: TGTGCCAGCAGCAAGAGTACCAAATCGTCCTACGAGCAGTACTTC. Translated, it gives CASSKSTKSSYEQYF.

This clonotype was counted between two and nine times. This rearrangement joins TRBV7-2 to TRBJ2-1; D is unclear. This CDR3 spans 13 amino acids. Between the trimmed V and J ends, which lost 1 base and 6 bases, there was a span of 7 bases. Looked up from germline, CDR1 is SGHTA and CDR2 is FQGNSA. CDR3 sequence: CASSLEPFNEQFF. The CDR3 coding sequence is TGTGCCAGCAGCTTAGAACCTTTCAATGAGCAGTTCTTC. The full variable domain, its missing parts supplied by reference TRBV7-2 and TRBJ2-1, is GAGVSQSPSNKVTEKGKDVELRCDPISGHTALYWYRQSLGQGLEFLIYFQGNSAPDKSGLPSDRFSAERTGGSVSTLTIQRTQQEDSAVYLCASSLEPFNEQFFGPGTRLTVL.

This clonotype was picked up many times. The chain is built from TRBV12-3 or TRBV12-4 and TRBJ2-5; tentatively, D is TRBD2 (6 bases). Trimming took 4 bases from V and 2 from J, leaving 14 bases between them. CDR3 length equals 15 residues. CDR3: CASSSPAGRQETQYF. The CDR3 nucleotides read TGTGCCAGCAGTTCACCGGCGGGGCGTCAAGAGACCCAGTACTTC.

This clonotype occurred a few times. The chain couples TRBV12-3 or TRBV12-4 to TRBJ2-1, with D perhaps TRBD1 (6 bases). CDR3 length: 16 residues. Trimming stripped 5 bases from V and 4 bases from J, with 18 bases between. Here the CDR3 reads CASSPHRTVTYNEQFF. CDR3 nucleotides: TGTGCCAGCAGTCCCCACCGGACAGTTACGTACAATGAGCAGTTCTTC.

This clonotype was observed at least ten times. Here the CDR3 DNA reads TGTGCCAGCAGCGTCAAAGGAGCGTTGTCGAACGTTGGCTACACCTTC. This sequence encodes CASSVKGALSNVGYTF. This chain joins TRBV12-3 or TRBV12-4 and TRBJ1-2, with D uncertain. V was trimmed by 6 bases and J by 7 bases, leaving 24 bases between them. This CDR3 is 16 amino acids long.

This clonotype occurred many times. This chain links TRBV28 with TRBJ1-1; no definite D call. V was clipped by 5 bases and J by 11 bases, with 18 bases between them. Per the germline V gene, CDR1 is MDHEN and CDR2 is SYDVKM. The CDR3 is 13 residues long. This CDR3 is CASSPLGRLGAFF. CDR3 in DNA: TGTGCCAGCAGTCCGCTCGGGAGACTAGGGGCTTTCTTT.

This clonotype was counted a few times. This chain uses TRBV20-1 with TRBJ2-3; D is uncertain. This CDR3 spans 12 amino acids. The germline V gene has CDR1 DFQATT and CDR2 SNEGSKA (reference sequence). V was cut by 0 bases and J by 6 bases, with 7 bases left in between. CDR3 amino acids: CSARDQSDTQYF. In DNA form, the CDR3 reads TGCAGTGCTAGAGATCAATCTGATACGCAGTATTTT.

This clonotype was seen repeatedly, ten times or more. The chain has TRBV11-2 and TRBJ2-1, with TRBD2 matching over 12 bases. Germline lookup yields CDR1 SGHAT and CDR2 FQNNGV. The trim removed 2 bases at V and 7 bases at J, leaving 6 bases unmatched. The CDR3 covers 16 residues. The CDR3 DNA reads as TGTGCCAGCAGCTTAATCAGACTAGCGGGAGAGAATGAGCAGTTCTTC. It encodes CASSLIRLAGENEQFF.

V and J are TRBV15 and TRBJ1-1; unclear D gene. The length of the CDR3 is 13 residues. Germline V CDR1 and CDR2: LNHNV, YYDKDF (reference sequence). With 0 bases removed from V and 8 bases from J, the gap between germline ends came to 10 bases. In DNA, the CDR3 is TGTGCCACCAGCAGAGAGAGGGCCAGAGAAGCTTTCTTT. It encodes CATSRERAREAFF.

This clonotype has more than one count but fewer than ten. The rearrangement links TRBV24-1 to TRBJ2-7, with D perhaps TRBD2 (5 bases). V was clipped by 2 bases and J by 2 bases, with 12 bases between them. The germline V gene encodes CDR1 KGHDR and CDR2 SFDVKD. The CDR3 runs 15 residues. The CDR3 region has the DNA TGTGCCACCAGTGATTCCCAAGGACTGCCCTACGAGCAGTACTTC. Protein product: CATSDSQGLPYEQYF.

This clonotype was recorded many times. The chain combines TRBV20-1 with TRBJ2-1, with TRBD1 identical over 7 bases. CDR3 length: 15 amino acids. Trimming cost V 0 bases and J 8 bases; bases outside gene matches: 10. The germline V gene encodes CDR1 DFQATT and CDR2 SNEGSKA (reference sequence). DNA of the CDR3: TGCAGTGCTAGAGACCAGGGCCGACAGGGCTATGAGCAGTTCTTC. Translating gives CSARDQGRQGYEQFF.